These 16 T cell receptor beta chains were all obtained from the same sample, sequenced in a study of shared clonotypes between healthy human individuals. Data came from immunoSEQ multiplex PCR; TCRdb stores just in-frame clones and leaves some out. This sample yields approximately 1.4 million clones, of which around 98% are seen a single time; roughly 0.4% belongs to the top ten. The sample taken for sequencing was naive CD4+ T cells sorted from blood. Subset denoted: CD45RA+ positively selected. These receptors were collected from a man aged 25-40 years in good health.

A note on this clone: Other DNA variants within this sample encode the same CDR3. This chain links TRBV4-3 with TRBJ1-1; the D gene is possibly TRBD1 (5 bases). The germline V and J ends were trimmed by 2 bases and 1 base, with 5 bases remaining between them. The CDR3 has 13 amino acids. Looked up from germline, CDR1 is LGHNA and CDR2 is YSLEER. The CDR3 loop is CASSQTGNTEAFF. The CDR3 nucleotides are TGCGCCAGCAGCCAAACAGGGAACACTGAAGCTTTCTTT.

As regards this clone: Different DNA sequences within this sample yield the same CDR3. The V and J genes are TRBV9 and TRBJ2-7; 8 nucleotides align to TRBD1. V lost 2 bases, J lost 2 bases, and 6 bases stayed unmatched. The CDR3 is 15 residues long. The germline gives CDR1 SGDLS, CDR2 YYNGEE. The CDR3 protein is CASSVGTGGPYEQYF. The CDR3, as DNA: TGTGCCAGCAGCGTGGGTACAGGGGGGCCCTACGAGCAGTACTTC.

This sequence joins TRBV18 and TRBJ2-7; 8 bases map to TRBD1. Germline loops: CDR1 KGHSH, CDR2 LQKENI. This CDR3 contains 15 residues. Trimming at V came to 3 bases and at J to 6 bases, leaving 10 bases not matched to a gene. Here the CDR3 reads CASSPRQGFTFEQYF. The CDR3 DNA follows: TGTGCCAGCTCACCTCGACAGGGGTTTACTTTCGAGCAGTACTTC.

The chain carries TRBV11-2 and TRBJ2-2; D is unresolved. Germline loops: CDR1 SGHAT, CDR2 FQNNGV. The CDR3 is 14 amino acids. Trimming stripped 3 bases from V and 8 bases from J, with 13 bases between. CDR3: CASSFAPRSGELFF. The CDR3 DNA follows: TGTGCCAGCAGCTTTGCCCCCCGGAGTGGGGAGCTGTTTTTT.

This chain joins TRBV7-2 and TRBJ2-7, with 9 nucleotides matching TRBD2. The germline V gene has CDR1 SGHTA and CDR2 FQGNSA. J gave up 3 bases and V 5 bases, and 8 bases lay outside the gene matches. The CDR3 is 15 amino acids. CDR3 sequence: CASSPRRSGGYEQYF. CDR3 nucleotide sequence: TGTGCCAGCAGCCCCCGGCGTAGCGGGGGCTACGAGCAGTACTTC.

The chain recombines TRBV19 with TRBJ1-5; D is unclear. V lost 7 bases and J lost 4, with 5 bases in between. The CDR3 consists of 11 residues. CDR1 LNHDA and CDR2 SQIVND come from the germline V gene (reference sequence). The DNA of the CDR3 is TGTGCCAGTAACAGTAATCAGCCCCAGCATTTT. This translates into CASNSNQPQHF.

The chain joins TRBV15 to TRBJ2-7; 7 bases agree with TRBD1. Germline V gene data show CDR1 as LNHNV and CDR2 as YYDKDF (reference sequence). V gave up 0 bases and J gave up 4 bases; unmatched junction bases: 3. There are 14 residues in the CDR3. The CDR3 is CATSREGRGYEQYF. CDR3 DNA: TGTGCCACCAGCAGAGAAGGCAGGGGGTACGAGCAGTACTTC.

The chain employs TRBV5-1 and TRBJ2-5; either TRBD1 or TRBD2 may fit D (7 bases each). The length of the CDR3 is 14 residues. Germline lookup yields CDR1 SGHRS and CDR2 YFSETQ. V was cut by 4 bases and J by 3 bases, with 13 bases left in between. CDR3 region: CASSVQGREETQYF. In DNA form, the CDR3 reads TGCGCCAGCAGCGTACAGGGGAGGGAAGAGACCCAGTACTTC.

The J gene is TRBJ1-2, the V gene TRBV21-1. TRBV21-1 is deemed a pseudogene. The CDR3 is 12 amino acids. As DNA, the CDR3 is TGTGCCAGTCCGGGGACGGCCTATGGCTACACCTTC. This codes for CASPGTAYGYTF.

The chain has TRBV27 and TRBJ2-5; unclear D gene. Trimming removed 3 bases at V and 3 bases at J, with 11 bases between. Germline V gives CDR1 MNHEY, CDR2 SMNVEV (reference sequence). The CDR3 is made up of 14 amino acids. This CDR3 is CASSFRYEKETQYF. CDR3 coding DNA: TGTGCCAGCAGTTTCAGATACGAAAAAGAGACCCAGTACTTC.

This chain connects TRBV5-1 to TRBJ2-2; 11 nucleotides align to TRBD2. This CDR3 has 18 amino acids. The germline gives CDR1 SGHRS, CDR2 YFSETQ. V shed 1 base, J shed 4 bases, and the junction held 9 bases outside the gene matches. The CDR3: CASSLTSGRPTGTGELFF. The CDR3 DNA is TGCGCCAGCAGCTTGACTAGCGGGAGACCCACGGGCACCGGGGAGCTGTTTTTT.

The chain uses TRBV28 and TRBJ2-7, with D perhaps TRBD2 (6 bases). Deletions cut 6 bases from V and 0 bases from J, with 18 bases between. The CDR3 runs to 16 residues. CDR1 is MDHEN, CDR2 SYDVKM, per germline. The CDR3 bases are TGTGCCAGCAGCTCCCCGGGCGGGGTAGGCTCCTACGAGCAGTACTTC. This encodes CASSSPGGVGSYEQYF.

This clone was seen only once. The J gene is TRBJ1-3, the V gene TRBV7-2; possible D gene TRBD1, 5 bases. Germline CDR1 reads SGHTA; CDR2 reads FQGNSA. V was clipped by 4 bases and J by 7 bases, with 8 bases between them. CDR3 length equals 12 residues. CDR3 sequence reads: CASSWWGNTIYF. Written as DNA, the CDR3 is TGTGCCAGCAGCTGGTGGGGGAACACCATATATTTT.

This clone was found once. The chain has TRBV6-6 and TRBJ2-7; TRBD2 matches at 7 bases. Germline V CDR1 and CDR2: MNHNY, SVGAGI (reference sequence). This CDR3 has 15 amino acids. V was clipped by 4 bases and J by 5 bases; unmatched bases: 11. CDR3 sequence: CASSLAGEASHEQYF. The CDR3, as DNA: TGTGCCAGCAGTTTGGCGGGAGAGGCTTCCCACGAGCAGTACTTC.

CDR3 sequence (DNA): TGTGCCAGCAGCGTAGTTACGGCGGGGAGCTCCTACAATGAGCAGTTCTTC. It translates to CASSVVTAGSSYNEQFF. The gene calls are TRBV9 and TRBJ2-1, with D perhaps matching TRBD2 (6 bases). Per germline, CDR1 SGDLS and CDR2 YYNGEE. V was clipped by 0 bases and J by 0 bases, with 13 bases between them. The CDR3 contains 17 residues.

This clone came up once. J is TRBJ2-1 and V is TRBV11-2, with 8 positions matching TRBD2. With V trimmed by 0 bases and J by 8 bases, 9 bases remained unmatched. Germline CDR1 reads SGHAT; CDR2 reads FQNNGV. This CDR3 contains 16 residues. The CDR3 DNA reads as TGTGCCAGCAGCTTAGAACCTGCGGGAGGCTCCCATGAGCAGTTCTTC. Its translation: CASSLEPAGGSHEQFF. Full variable domain (rest looked up from reference TRBV11-2 and TRBJ2-1): EAGVAQSPRYKIIEKRQSVAFWCNPISGHATLYWYQQILGQGPKLLIQFQNNGVVDDSQLPKDRFSAERLKGVDSTLKIQPAKLEDSAVYLCASSLEPAGGSHEQFFGPGTRLTVL.